The T cell receptor beta chain under discussion was sequenced for a study of T-cell reconstitution after alpha-beta-depleted transplantation in children. The study, taken as a whole, reports: It was newly produced T cells that mostly accounted for T-cell counts and diversity one year after transplant. Where some patients showed high TCRbeta diversity at day 60, it came from recipient T cells and thymic progenitors that had survived. Reported findings indicate that, about two months after transplant, alpha-beta T cells came from several hundred expanded clones, which were derived from non-depleted graft cells.

TCRbeta library preparation incorporated unique molecular identifiers. Using its own MiXCR run on the PCR reads, TCRdb lists one record per CDR3 protein. The repertoire holds roughly 500,000 distinct CDR3 sequences, roughly a tenth seen once, with around 2% in the top ten. There are many counts of this clonotype. Its antigen is unidentified. V was pared by 7 bases and J by 6 bases, with 8 bases of the junction left unmatched. The CDR3 totals 14 residues. The source was PBMCs, collected before TCRalphabeta/CD19-depleted stem cell transplant. The origin of this receptor is a child younger than 10 with inherited bone marrow failure, due to receive a stem cell transplant. The rearrangement links TRBV12-3 or TRBV12-4 to TRBJ2-2; TRBD1 matches at 7 bases. The CDR3 region has the DNA TGTGCCAGCAATCGAGCGCAGGGGGCCGGGGAGCTGTTTTTT. It specifies CASNRAQGAGELFF.